This TCR beta chain is from a study of blood T cell repertoires in COVID-19. On the study more broadly: Both acute and convalescent COVID-19 samples were obtained from the United States, Italy and Spain. T cells, B-cell-depleted T cells, or PBMCs provided the cDNA or gDNA that served as material.

Trimming at V came to 4 bases and at J to 1 base, leaving 4 bases not matched to a gene. Germline V lookup: CDR1 SGHRS, CDR2 YFSETQ. The CDR3 extends over 14 amino acids. Measured with immunoSEQ multiplex PCR; TCRdb has only the in-frame clones, and not every one. The sample records around 500,000 clones, 70% to 90% being singletons. This clone was counted only a few times. Other DNA sequences in this specimen translate into the identical CDR3. Sequenced: peripheral blood. The rearrangement uses TRBV5-1 and TRBJ1-1; 7 nucleotides align to TRBD1. This receptor was obtained from a human donor in a cohort sampled during active COVID-19. The CDR3 region has the DNA TGCGCCAGCAGCCCGGGACAGCCGAACACTGAAGCTTTCTTT. Translated: CASSPGQPNTEAFF.